The clone carrying this TCR beta chain was seen more than once but under ten times. The target antigen is unknown. Per donor, one heparinised blood draw averaged approximately 120 mL. The whole isolated RNA underwent reverse transcription, so sequencing captured expressed TCRB transcripts. Deep immunoSEQ sequencing covered naive, central memory and regulatory T cell samples. Assay: immunoSEQ multiplex PCR; the TCRdb copy retains only in-frame clones and omits some. This sample has some 300,000 clones, with 8% found just once. This sample is part of a study of beta chain features in type 1 diabetes. The wider study: Similarity in age, gender and cell yields was seen between patients and healthy donors.

Overall study results and limits: There was a possibility that cDNA sequencing over-represented cells with high TCR expression.

V was pared by 5 bases and J by 2 bases, with 12 bases of the junction left unmatched. The germline V gene encodes CDR1 SQVTM and CDR2 ANQGSEA. There are 15 residues in the CDR3. J is TRBJ2-7 and V is TRBV29-1; 7 bases are shared with TRBD1. The sequencing sample was made of central memory CD4+ T cells from blood. This TCR was recovered from a woman aged 18-29 years in good health. DNA of the CDR3: TGCAGCGTTCTCCGTAGGACAGGTCTAACCTACGAGCAGTACTTC. Amino acids: CSVLRRTGLTYEQYF.